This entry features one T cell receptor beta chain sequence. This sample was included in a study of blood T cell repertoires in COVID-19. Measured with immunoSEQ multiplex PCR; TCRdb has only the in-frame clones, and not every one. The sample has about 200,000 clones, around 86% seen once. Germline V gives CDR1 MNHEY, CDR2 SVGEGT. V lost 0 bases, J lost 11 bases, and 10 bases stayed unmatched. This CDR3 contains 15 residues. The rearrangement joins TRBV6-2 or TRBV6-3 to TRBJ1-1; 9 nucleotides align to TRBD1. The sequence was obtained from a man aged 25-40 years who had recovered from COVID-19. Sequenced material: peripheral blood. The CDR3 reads CASSYSETGGARAFF. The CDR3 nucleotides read TGTGCCAGCAGTTACTCAGAAACAGGGGGCGCAAGGGCTTTCTTT.